This T cell receptor beta chain was captured in a study of PD-1 blockade in mismatch repair-deficient tumors. Only in-frame clones appear in the TCRdb table, and some are missing; sequencing was by immunoSEQ multiplex PCR. This sample has about 84,000 clones; roughly 80% occur once, and the top ten carry 2.5% to 3%. Looked up from germline, CDR1 is SGHDN and CDR2 is FVKESK. The CDR3 consists of 15 residues. Trimming removed 5 bases from V and 6 bases from J; junction bases left unmatched: 6. The chain has TRBV14 and TRBJ2-1, with 11 bases identical to TRBD2. The sample here was peripheral blood, taken 12 weeks after starting pembrolizumab. The receptor's source is an adult with mismatch repair-deficient cancer. CDR3 protein: CASSELAGVPNEQFF. CDR3 bases: TGTGCCAGCAGCGAACTAGCGGGAGTCCCCAATGAGCAGTTCTTC.